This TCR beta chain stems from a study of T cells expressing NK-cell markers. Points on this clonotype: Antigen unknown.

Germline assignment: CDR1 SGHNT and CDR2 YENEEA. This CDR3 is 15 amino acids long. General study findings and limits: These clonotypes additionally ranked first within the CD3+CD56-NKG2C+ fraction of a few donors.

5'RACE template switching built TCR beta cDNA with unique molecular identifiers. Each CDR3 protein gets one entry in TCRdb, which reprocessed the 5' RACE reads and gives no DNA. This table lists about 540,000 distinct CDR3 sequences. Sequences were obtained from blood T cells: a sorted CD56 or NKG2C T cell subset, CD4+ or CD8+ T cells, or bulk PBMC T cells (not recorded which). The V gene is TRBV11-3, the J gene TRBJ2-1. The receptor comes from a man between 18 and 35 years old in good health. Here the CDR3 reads CASSLGVLVGNEQFF.